This TCR beta chain was captured by sequencing in a study of cytomegalovirus exposure and HLA in healthy donors (dated by TCRdb to between 2016 and 2019). Study-wide context: According to an earlier analysis of 587 of the donors, some 170 million T cells yielded roughly 110 million unique TCR beta sequences and about 300 Gb of sequence data. Around 320 gigabases of sequencing data and approximately 85 million unique TCR sequences were included in an early release covering roughly 600 HLA-typed donors. Of the roughly 400 genotyped donors, over 65% fell in the genetic ancestry cluster associated with self-reported Caucasian donors. The aim of the study was to test whether cataloging public T cell receptors could identify signatures of past pathogen exposure. Using immunosequencing, the study profiled T cell repertoires from fewer than 700 subjects and related those repertoires to cytomegalovirus serostatus. In addition to the first cohort of 650 to 800 subjects, a separate validation cohort of 130 or so different subjects was used. To predict cytomegalovirus infection status, the study brought together high-throughput TCR immunosequencing, statistical association of individual TCRs with disease status, and machine learning. In a later analysis, previously published TCR beta repertoires from fewer than 750 donors were re-analyzed and high-resolution HLA genotyping was added so that TCR occurrence patterns could be studied. The later analysis used no new phenotypic data to find candidate immune exposures, relying instead on TCR beta sequences and their occurrence across donors. An earlier analysis of 587 of the donors applied high-throughput TCR beta sequencing to assess whether each TCR beta V gene segment acted as functional or pseudogenic. Alongside the repertoire data, information on donor age, sex, ethnicity and CMV serostatus was compiled. In a later genetic analysis, genome-wide SNP genotypes for about three fifths of the 666 donors were used, and that subset was treated as a discovery cohort. Every repertoire in the discovery cohort had been generated on one and the same sequencing platform. HLA typing included class I and class II loci at four-digit resolution. Typing coverage varied by locus: roughly 629-640 donors for A, B, C, DRB1 and DQB1; roughly 560 for DQA1; more than 600 for DPA1; roughly 450 for DPB1. Five DR-DQ haplotypes were handled as single units for association and clustering, since linkage in the cohort was strong. Among over 350 genotyped donors of the cohort, an average of around 240,000 unique TCR beta nucleotide sequences were sequenced per donor, roughly a sixth of them non-productive.

Remarks on this clone: The specificity of this receptor is unknown. No much larger clone is present one base from it, and per-base qualities are unavailable.

The cohort was made up of under 800 healthy bone marrow donors. Cohort members were all nominally healthy when sampled, although unrecorded immune exposures were likely present. The donor was CMV seronegative and belonged to the group of 350 or so seronegative cohort members. A peripheral blood sample was collected from each donor, and TCR beta sequencing was performed on peripheral blood mononuclear cells. Genomic DNA was extracted from the blood cell samples with the Qiagen DNeasy Blood Extraction Kit. The CDR3 runs 18 residues from the cysteine to the phenylalanine. Here the CDR3 DNA is all that survives: 54 bases in frame from base 1. The germline V and J ends show losses of 5 bases and 2 bases respectively, and no gene match explains 13 bases of the junction. The germline V gene yields MDHEN for CDR1 and SYDVKM for CDR2. Library method: the immunoSEQ multiplex PCR assay. For the multiplex PCR, a mixture combining 60 forward primers for TCR Vbeta segments and 13 reverse primers for TCR Jbeta segments was used. A multiplex PCR assay on genomic DNA amplified the CDR3 region of rearranged TCR beta genes. Amplified TCR beta libraries were sequenced as 87-base-pair reads on the Illumina HiSeq System. For the original study's pipeline: A later analysis tallied 75 million to 95 million unique TCR beta chains across the roughly 610 repertoires, and about 12 million of those chains were shared by two or more donors. Raw reads were error-corrected and collapsed into unique sequences with a nearest-neighbor algorithm that merged closely related sequences to remove PCR and sequencing errors. Alignment of CDR3 sequences to IMGT reference sequences was used to assign V, D and J gene segments. Each retained sequence needed at least a six-nucleotide match to both a V gene segment and a J gene segment. Rearrangements were classified as productive when the CDR3 lacked stop codons and remained in frame with V and J, and all other rearrangements were classified as non-productive. Following IMGT convention, CDR3 was defined as the stretch from the second conserved V-encoded cysteine to the conserved J-encoded phenylalanine. In an earlier analysis of approximately 590 of the donors, sequences lacking an unambiguous match to a single V gene segment were excluded. In an earlier analysis of 587 of the donors, V segments were called functional above 56.7% productive rearrangements and were called segregating when the between-donor standard deviation exceeded 5%. A statistical classification framework was built to diagnose cytomegalovirus status from the catalog of TCR beta chain sequences. V and J gene assignment, in a later analysis, came from comparing TCR nucleotide sequences with IMGT/GENE-DB human TR gene sequences. Using the TCRdist pipeline, a later analysis assigned CDR3 sequences along with most-parsimonious VDJ recombination scenarios. In a later analysis, each TCR beta chain was defined by its CDR3 amino acid sequence together with its V-gene family, and reads without a unique V-gene family were excluded. In a later analysis, 500 to 700 highly shared, low-generation-probability nucleotide sequences were removed to address suspected cross-contamination and a sequencing artifact. For each public chain, a later analysis derived a clonal expansion index from normalized ranks of inferred template counts within each repertoire. Generation probabilities in a later analysis came from a VDJ recombination model fitted to out-of-frame rearrangements, and those results were checked against IGoR. A later analysis scored TCR-TCR, TCR-HLA and TCR-CMV co-occurrence with hypergeometric tests, applying a repertoire-size bias correction to TCR pairs. A later analysis estimated false discovery rates by permuting HLA or CMV assignments 20 times. In a later analysis, co-occurring TCRs were grouped using DBSCAN, with TCRdist sequence similarity added in when clustering inside HLA-allele-positive subsets. Co-occurrence clustering excluded repertoires with fewer than 30,000 or more than 120,000 public chains, plus five with anomalous nucleotide sharing. The table comes from immuneACCESS by way of TCRdb, which keeps in-frame sequences with V and J called. Part of the clones is missing from these tables; in studies checked, under half for an unresolved V gene and the rest for unknown reasons. That table supplies the V and J calls and clone size; D and trimming were determined from the DNA. Within this sample are about 180,000 clones, with about 80% of them counted one time only. The ten largest clones take up approximately 1.2% of the sample.

On the study overall, not on this receptor specifically: Linkage disequilibrium might explain the correlated functional status among segregating V segments, but an unknown experimental factor could not be excluded. A further reported finding was that TCR beta sequences accurately predicted the HLA-A and HLA-B alleles for most subjects in the first cohort. In a later analysis, the rate of TCR association differed among HLA loci, with DRB1 alleles having the most associated TCRs and HLA-C alleles having the fewest. V-gene and J-gene trimming of TCR beta chains was associated with a missense DCLRE1C variant in a later genetic analysis, and the association was replicated in an independent cohort. It was suggested by the authors that the approach could potentially be generalized to other disease states and immunological phenotypes. A later genetic analysis reported fewer N-insertions in productive TCRs among donors in an Asian-associated ancestry cluster than the approximately 700-donor mean. Roughly uniform sequencing depth across donors was assumed in presence/absence analyses, although this assumption may not hold. The cohort was sequenced for TCR beta chains only, and without alpha or paired-chain data the features that could be detected were limited. In a later analysis, most CMV-associated TCR beta chains were found to appear HLA-restricted, with HLA associations seemingly driven largely by CMV exposure. For the cohort, immune exposure information was limited to CMV serostatus. A few of the identified cytomegalovirus-associated TCR beta chains were confirmed in vitro to be specific for cytomegalovirus antigens. Several of the top co-occurrence clusters appeared to be linked to parvovirus B19, influenza, CMV and Epstein-Barr virus, according to a later analysis. Specific HLA alleles were associated with 15,000 to 20,000 TCR beta sequences at a false discovery rate of 0.05 in a later analysis. In an earlier analysis of some 540 of the donors, most TCR beta V segments appeared in productive rearrangements about 90% or about 30% of the time, broadly matching IMGT annotations. Over 15 rarely observed V segments, including chromosome 9 orphons, were excluded from the earlier analysis of about 600 of the donors because counts were too low. Because the 87-base-pair reads could not distinguish some IMGT-functional V segments, including TRBV6-2 and TRBV6-3, those segments were excluded. Most TCR sequences were seen in very few donors, while some public TCRs were found in many individuals. The study gave a list of 150 to 200 TCR beta chains associated with cytomegalovirus. A cluster of highly shared sequence variants was judged likely to be a technical artifact of the sequencing pipeline. Cytomegalovirus status was reported to be diagnosed by the classifier with high specificity and sensitivity in both the original and validation cohorts. HLA typing was unavailable for some donors at each locus, so association tests used only the typed subset. When HLA alleles, especially DR and DQ, strongly co-occurred, attributing TCR associations to individual alleles was difficult. In a later analysis, HLA-associated TCR beta chains showed more clonal expansion and lower generation probabilities than non-associated chains that were equally common.

The sequence was collected from a man younger than 45 in good health and CMV-seronegative. The sequence is built from TRBV28 and TRBJ2-7; 12 bases in the junction line up with TRBD1. The sequenced sample was PBMCs. DNA sequence: TGTGCCAGCAGTATCGGGACAGGGGGCCCCCCTTACCCCTACGAGCAGTACTTC. Its amino acids are CASSIGTGGPPYPYEQYF.